What follows describes a single T cell receptor (beta chain). Its antigen is still unknown. Positively selected for CCR7, the CD45RO-negative cells used as naive CD8 cells excluded terminally differentiated effector memory CD45RA+ cells. The data stem from a study of shared clonotypes between healthy human individuals. Assay: immunoSEQ multiplex PCR; the TCRdb copy retains only in-frame clones and omits some. This table has 1.5 million to 2.5 million clones, about 95% appearing once. Study-level findings and limits: Only a few donors were included, so the genetic and exposure-history diversity represented was limited. Depth was large, yet rarefaction showed that sorted-subset sequencing was incomplete.

The CDR3 has 22 amino acids. Trimming took 2 bases from V and 0 from J; bases not matched to a gene: 21. Germline V gene sequence: CDR1 MRHNA, CDR2 SNTAGT. This clonotype originated in a man younger than 30 in good health. Specimen: naive CD8+ T cells sorted from blood. V and J are TRBV6-4 and TRBJ1-5; 8 nucleotides match TRBD1. The CDR3 is CASSDRASDSDRETSSNQPQHF. The CDR3 DNA reads TGTGCCAGCAGTGACCGGGCCAGTGACTCGGACAGGGAAACGTCTAGCAATCAGCCCCAGCATTTT.